Below, 23 T cell receptor beta chains from the same sample are listed, as sequenced in a study of control samples from healthy donors and cancer patients. This table comes from immunoSEQ multiplex PCR, and its TCRdb copy is limited to in-frame clones, with some not included. The repertoire holds 120,000 or so clones, with 80% to 95% as singletons. Specimen: PBMCs. The receptor set was obtained from an elderly man with head and neck cancer.

The chain uses TRBV5-1 and TRBJ2-1, with D maybe TRBD1 (5 bases). The CDR3 is 14 amino acids. The V gene lost 4 bases and the J gene lost 2 bases, with 10 bases spanning the gap. CDR1 SGHRS and CDR2 YFSETQ come from the germline V gene. The CDR3 loop reads CASSPDNTYNEQFF. The CDR3 nucleotides are TGCGCCAGCAGCCCGGACAACACCTACAATGAGCAGTTCTTC.

The chain recombines TRBV7-9 with TRBJ2-5; 7 bases map to TRBD2. V lost 5 bases, J lost 4 bases, and 7 bases stayed unmatched. This CDR3 spans 14 amino acids. Germline CDR1 and CDR2: SEHNR and FQNEAQ (reference sequence). The CDR3 region has the DNA TGTGCCAGCAGCCCCGGACTAGGGGTAGAGACCCAGTACTTC. This encodes CASSPGLGVETQYF.

The CDR3 is CASSYISSHTQYF. The DNA for the CDR3 is TGTGCCAGCAGTTACATCAGTTCACATACGCAGTATTTT. The chain links TRBV6-5 to TRBJ2-3; no reliable D call. The length of the CDR3 is 13 residues. Germline lookup yields CDR1 MNHEY and CDR2 SVGAGI. Trimming stripped 2 bases from V and 7 bases from J, with 10 bases between.

V usage is TRBV5-5 and J usage is TRBJ1-2; a weak D match, TRBD1 (5 bases). V gave up 3 bases and J gave up 8 bases, with 14 bases separating them. Germline values: CDR1 SGHKS, CDR2 YYEKEE (reference sequence). The CDR3 runs 13 residues. CDR3 residues: CASSSRDLEGYTF. DNA for the CDR3: TGTGCCAGCAGCTCAAGGGACCTTGAAGGCTACACCTTC.

CDR3 nucleotide sequence: TGTGCCAGCAGTGAACCTATTCTCGGGGTCACAGATACGCAGTATTTT. Encoded protein: CASSEPILGVTDTQYF. V is TRBV25-1 and J is TRBJ2-3; maybe TRBD2 (5 bases). The CDR3 totals 16 residues. The V gene lost 2 bases and the J gene lost 2 bases, with 14 bases spanning the gap. Germline CDR1 and CDR2: MGHDK and SYGVNS. The variable domain in full, completed from reference TRBV25-1 and TRBJ2-3, reads EADIYQTPRYLVIGTGKKITLECSQTMGHDKMYWYQQDPGMELHLIHYSYGVNSTEKGDLSSESTVSRIRTEHFPLTLESARPSHTSQYLCASSEPILGVTDTQYFGPGTRLTVL.

This chain links TRBV19 with TRBJ1-1; no firm D call. Germline V lookup: CDR1 LNHDA, CDR2 SQIVND (reference sequence). V was cut by 1 base and J by 4 bases, with 10 bases left in between. The CDR3 has 14 residues. The CDR3 region has the DNA TGTGCCAGTAGTATAGGGTCACAAAGCACTGAAGCTTTCTTT. Translation: CASSIGSQSTEAFF.

This rearrangement joins TRBV3-1 (or the pseudogene TRBV3-2) to TRBJ1-1; TRBD1 is a possible D gene (5 bases). The V gene lost 4 bases and the J gene lost 4 bases, with 10 bases spanning the gap. Germline CDR1 and CDR2: LGHDT and YNNKEL (reference sequence). There are 13 residues in the CDR3. CDR3 bases: TGTGCCAGCAGCCTTGGGGCGAGCACTGAAGCTTTCTTT. Protein: CASSLGASTEAFF.

J is TRBJ2-7 and V is TRBV18, with 11 bases matching TRBD1. Germline CDR1 reads KGHSH; CDR2 reads LQKENI. There are 15 residues in the CDR3. The V and J ends lost 1 base and 4 bases, in that order; junction bases with no gene match: 3. This chain's CDR3 is CASSPRGQGGYEQYF. The CDR3 nucleotides read TGTGCCAGCTCACCACGGGGACAGGGGGGGTACGAGCAGTACTTC.

This sequence joins TRBV7-2 and TRBJ2-6, with D hard to call. The length of the CDR3 is 15 residues. Trimming pared 2 bases from V and 0 bases from J, leaving 5 bases between. Per the germline V gene, CDR1 is SGHTA and CDR2 is FQGNSA. DNA for the CDR3: TGTGCCAGCAGCTTATGGGGCTCTGGGGCCAACGTCCTGACTTTC. Residues: CASSLWGSGANVLTF.

This sequence joins TRBV4-3 and TRBJ2-6; D ambiguous. Germline CDR1 is LGHNA and CDR2 is YSLEER. The CDR3 loop spans 15 amino acids. With 0 bases removed from V and 4 bases from J, the gap between germline ends came to 7 bases. The CDR3: CASSQDADGANVLTF. CDR3 bases: TGCGCCAGCAGCCAAGACGCGGACGGGGCCAACGTCCTGACTTTC.

The rearrangement uses TRBV19 and TRBJ1-1, with D unresolved. The CDR3 runs 14 residues. The germline gives CDR1 LNHDA, CDR2 SQIVND (reference sequence). Deletions cut 5 bases from V and 1 base from J, with 11 bases between. The CDR3 protein is CASSLGIENTEAFF. DNA for the CDR3: TGTGCCAGTAGTCTCGGGATAGAGAACACTGAAGCTTTCTTT.

The V call is TRBV9, the J call TRBJ1-3; D is unresolved. V shed 0 bases and J shed 0 bases, with 7 bases lying between them. The germline V gene has CDR1 SGDLS and CDR2 YYNGEE. The CDR3 has 15 residues. Here the CDR3 DNA reads TGTGCCAGCAGCGTAGAGGGTAGCTCTGGAAACACCATATATTTT. Its translation is CASSVEGSSGNTIYF.

In this sample, this clone turned up once. The chain uses TRBV10-3 and TRBJ2-7, with a possible D match to TRBD2 (6 bases). The CDR3 has 14 residues. The germline gives CDR1 ENHRY, CDR2 SYGVKD. V was shortened by 6 bases and J by 0 bases, with 12 bases between the two germline ends. The chain's CDR3 is CAIRLTGDSYEQYF. The CDR3 DNA reads as TGTGCCATCAGATTAACGGGGGACTCCTACGAGCAGTACTTC.

This chain links TRBV9 with TRBJ2-3; D gene ambiguous. The V end was cut by 1 base, the J end by 2 bases, with 11 bases between. Germline CDR1 reads SGDLS; CDR2 reads YYNGEE. The CDR3 sequence is 15 residues long. CDR3 sequence: CASSVLAEDTDTQYF. In nucleotides, the CDR3 is TGTGCCAGCAGCGTATTGGCGGAAGACACAGATACGCAGTATTTT.

The rearrangement joins TRBV27 to TRBJ2-7; D uncertain. V lost 2 bases to trimming and J lost 2 bases, with 10 bases between them. This CDR3 comprises 14 residues. The V gene's germline CDR1 is MNHEY and CDR2 SMNVEV (reference sequence). The DNA for the CDR3 is TGTGCCAGCAGTTTAGGTGGCAGCACCTACGAGCAGTACTTC. Its translation: CASSLGGSTYEQYF.

In regard to this clone: Germline and junction disagree at one end, which may indicate a read error. The chain couples TRBV6-5 to TRBJ1-2; weak D call: TRBD1 (6 bases). Per the germline V gene, CDR1 is MNHEY and CDR2 is SVGAGI. There are 15 residues in the CDR3. CDR3 bases: TGTGCCAGCAGGCCCTTCAGGGGTCACAACTATGGCCACACCTTC. Its translation is CASRPFRGHNYGHTF.

The rearrangement joins TRBV19 to TRBJ1-1; D perhaps matches TRBD1 (6 bases). This CDR3 is 14 amino acids long. The V end lost 8 bases, the J end lost 5 bases, and 18 bases lay between the germline ends. Germline assignment: CDR1 LNHDA and CDR2 SQIVND (reference sequence). The DNA for the CDR3 is TGTGCCAGTCTCCCCGGGGGCTTGGGAACTGAAGCTTTCTTT. Protein sequence: CASLPGGLGTEAFF.

The chain couples TRBV10-3 to TRBJ2-1; 9 nucleotides align to TRBD2. Germline trimming cut 6 bases from V and 5 bases from J; bases unmatched to any gene: 5. CDR3 length equals 14 residues. Germline V gene sequence: CDR1 ENHRY, CDR2 SYGVKD. The CDR3 nucleotides are TGTGCCATCAGGCGAGCGGGGGGAAACAATGAGCAGTTCTTC. The encoded protein is CAIRRAGGNNEQFF.

This chain uses TRBV3-1 (or the pseudogene TRBV3-2) with TRBJ2-5; D is undetermined. The CDR3 loop spans 14 amino acids. Trimming cost V 0 bases and J 5 bases, with 10 bases left between them. In germline, CDR1 is LGHDT, CDR2 YNNKEL (reference sequence). The CDR3 reads CASSQDRRSETQYF. The CDR3 DNA reads TGTGCCAGCAGCCAAGATCGCAGATCTGAGACCCAGTACTTC.

This chain links TRBV28 with TRBJ2-7; D not certain. The V gene lost 3 bases and the J gene lost 2 bases, with 8 bases spanning the gap. Germline V gives CDR1 MDHEN, CDR2 SYDVKM. This CDR3 has 13 amino acids. The DNA of the CDR3 is TGTGCCAGCAGTTTGGAGATCCCCTACGAGCAGTACTTC. Translation: CASSLEIPYEQYF.

J is TRBJ1-2 and V is TRBV19, with 7 bases that match TRBD1. V dropped 3 bases and J dropped 6; count of bases not matched to a gene: 10. Germline V CDR1 and CDR2: LNHDA, SQIVND (reference sequence). This CDR3 comprises 15 residues. Here the CDR3 DNA reads TGTGCCAGTAGTATTGGTATCGGCAGGGGGGATGGCTACACCTTC. Its translation is CASSIGIGRGDGYTF.

The genes are TRBV10-1 and TRBJ1-5; D is perhaps TRBD1 (6 bases). The germline V gene has CDR1 WNHNN and CDR2 SYGVQD (reference sequence). Trimming removed 4 bases at V and 1 base at J, with 20 bases between. The CDR3 sequence is 18 residues long. The CDR3 loop is CASSGGHRETGSNQPQHF. CDR3 sequence (DNA): TGCGCCAGCAGTGGGGGACATAGGGAGACCGGGAGCAATCAGCCCCAGCATTTT.

This rearrangement joins TRBV7-9 to TRBJ2-1, with TRBD2 matching over 13 bases. Looked up from germline, CDR1 is SEHNR and CDR2 is FQNEAQ (reference sequence). The V segment lost 4 bases and the J segment 7 bases; nucleotides outside the gene matches: 7. CDR3 length: 16 residues. CDR3 region: CASSSSSTSGGNEQFF. The CDR3 DNA follows: TGTGCCAGCAGCTCCAGCTCGACTAGCGGGGGGAATGAGCAGTTCTTC.